This T cell receptor beta chain was profiled in a study of T cell clonality in common variable immunodeficiency. Study-level results: In common variable immunodeficiency, TCR beta chains reportedly carried fewer deletions and N-nucleotide insertions. CVID patient heterogeneity limited repertoire-clinical complication correlations.

The table came from immunoSEQ multiplex PCR; TCRdb's copy has only in-frame clones and leaves some out. In total the sample includes 25,000 to 35,000 clones, none of them seen once. Aged about 8 to 64 years, CVID subjects averaged roughly 39 years old. Patients and controls were mostly of Caucasian heritage. CDR1 and CDR2 (germline): SGHRS, YFSETQ. CDR3 length: 15 amino acids. V lost 0 bases and J 4 bases, leaving 10 bases between the germline ends. As concerns this clone: Its antigen is not identified. The sequence runs out 3 residues before the end of the CDR3; the remainder is reconstructed from the germline J gene.

The chain joins TRBV5-1 to TRBJ2-2; the D gene is possibly TRBD1 (7 bases). The clonotype comes from a human donor with common variable immunodeficiency. Material: peripheral blood mononuclear cells. The DNA read from the CDR3 is TGCGCCAGCAGCTTGGGACAGGGAGGCACCGGGGAG. This gives the protein CASSLGQGGTGE. The complete CDR3 protein is CASSLGQGGTGELFF.